One sample yielded the 29 T cell receptor beta chains listed below, sequenced in a study of cytomegalovirus exposure and HLA in healthy donors. The study ran its PCR with 60 Vbeta and 13 Jbeta primers. Assay: immunoSEQ multiplex PCR; the TCRdb copy retains only in-frame clones and omits some. The table shows some 91,000 clones, with about 80% occurring only once. The sequencing input was PBMCs. The source is a middle-aged man in good health and CMV-seronegative.

In nucleotides, the CDR3 is TGTGCCAGCAGCTTAGAGGGGCAGCACACAGATACGCAGTATTTT. Residues: CASSLEGQHTDTQYF. V usage is TRBV11-2 and J usage is TRBJ2-3; possibly TRBD1 for D (5 bases). The CDR3 loop spans 15 amino acids. CDR1 and CDR2 from the germline V gene are SGHAT and FQNNGV. Trimming removed 0 bases from V and 2 bases from J, with 9 bases in between.

The rearrangement joins TRBV7-9 to TRBJ2-5; TRBD1 agrees at 8 bases. The CDR3 has 14 amino acids. CDR1 is SEHNR, CDR2 FQNEAQ, per germline (reference sequence). Trimming at V came to 3 bases and at J to 3 bases, leaving 3 bases not matched to a gene. This CDR3 reads CASSFMDREETQYF. DNA for the CDR3: TGTGCCAGCAGCTTTATGGACAGGGAAGAGACCCAGTACTTC.

This clone is a singleton in its sample. This chain links TRBV7-9 with TRBJ1-1; D is uncertain. The germline gives CDR1 SEHNR, CDR2 FQNEAQ (reference sequence). The CDR3 contains 12 residues. Trimming stripped 5 bases from V and 6 bases from J, with 10 bases between. CDR3 protein: CASSKMRAEAFF. In DNA form, the CDR3 reads TGTGCCAGCAGCAAAATGAGGGCTGAAGCTTTCTTT.

The rearrangement links TRBV6-5 to TRBJ1-1; no clear D. The CDR3 extends over 13 amino acids. The germline gives CDR1 MNHEY, CDR2 SVGAGI. V lost 5 bases, J lost 1 base, and 8 bases lay in between. This CDR3 reads CASSRAKNTEAFF. The CDR3 bases are TGTGCCAGCAGTCGAGCGAAGAACACTGAAGCTTTCTTT.

This clone showed up just once. The J gene is TRBJ2-5, the V gene TRBV6-5; D not resolved. Trimming cost V 7 bases and J 2 bases, with 5 bases left between them. The CDR3 runs to 11 residues. Germline CDR1 is MNHEY and CDR2 is SVGAGI. The CDR3 reads CASITQETQYF. As DNA, the CDR3 is TGTGCCAGCATCACTCAAGAGACCCAGTACTTC.

This clone was seen more than once but under ten times. The V gene is TRBV2, the J gene TRBJ2-4; 11 bases fit TRBD2. CDR3 length equals 14 residues. V was pared by 7 bases and J by 7 bases, with 6 bases of the junction left unmatched. Germline values: CDR1 SNHLY, CDR2 FYNNEI. DNA of the CDR3: TGTGCCAGCACCGTAGCGGGAGGGAGGAACATTCAGTACTTC. The encoded protein is CASTVAGGRNIQYF.

J is TRBJ1-3 and V is TRBV28, with D tentatively TRBD1 (6 bases). Germline CDR1 and CDR2: MDHEN and SYDVKM. V gave up 2 bases and J gave up 1 base, with 18 bases separating them. CDR3 size: 18 residues. The chain's CDR3 is CASSLIVRQDSSGNTIYF. The CDR3 coding sequence is TGTGCCAGCAGTTTAATCGTCCGACAGGACTCATCTGGAAACACCATATATTTT.

The V gene is TRBV11-2, the J gene TRBJ2-2; D remains ambiguous. The CDR3 is 15 residues long. CDR1 is SGHAT, CDR2 FQNNGV, per germline. Trimming removed 0 bases at V and 6 bases at J, with 11 bases between. CDR3 loop: CASSLDRRVPGELFF. Here the CDR3 DNA reads TGTGCCAGCAGCTTAGATCGGAGAGTTCCCGGGGAGCTGTTTTTT.

The genes are TRBV5-4 and TRBJ2-7; D unclear. The CDR3 runs 15 residues. The germline V gene has CDR1 SGHNT and CDR2 YYREEE (reference sequence). The germline V and J ends were trimmed by 0 bases and 0 bases, with 10 bases remaining between them. The CDR3 DNA is TGTGCCAGCAGCTTGGGCCCAGTAAGCTCCTACGAGCAGTACTTC. Translation gives CASSLGPVSSYEQYF.

This clone appeared a few times. The V gene is TRBV19, the J gene TRBJ1-6; 12 nucleotides agree with TRBD1. Losses at the gene ends were 4 bases for V and 7 bases for J; bases not matched to a gene: 14. Germline lookup yields CDR1 LNHDA and CDR2 SQIVND (reference sequence). This CDR3 spans 19 amino acids. CDR3 DNA: TGTGCCAGTAGTACTGGCGGGACAGGGGGCAAGATAATGAATTCACCCCTCCACTTT. Amino acid sequence: CASSTGGTGGKIMNSPLHF.

The chain employs TRBV6-5 and TRBJ1-2; no clear D. The germline V and J ends were trimmed by 8 bases and 8 bases, with 21 bases remaining between them. Germline values: CDR1 MNHEY, CDR2 SVGAGI. This CDR3 region has 14 residues. The CDR3 region is CASRTINLVYGYTF. The CDR3, as DNA: TGTGCCAGCCGCACGATAAACCTAGTCTACGGCTACACCTTC.

The count of this clone is one. The V and J genes are TRBV28 and TRBJ1-1; D call uncertain. The ends were cut back, 5 bases at V and 4 bases at J, with 17 bases in the middle. The CDR3 sequence is 15 residues long. Looked up from germline, CDR1 is MDHEN and CDR2 is SYDVKM. CDR3 DNA sequence: TGTGCCAGCAGTACCCTGGAGGGCTCCGTCACTGAAGCTTTCTTT. Its protein is CASSTLEGSVTEAFF.

This clone turned up a few times. This chain's CDR3 is CASSGDRGRVKNIQYF. The DNA of the CDR3 is TGTGCCAGCAGTGGGGACAGGGGCAGGGTCAAAAACATTCAGTACTTC. The chain employs TRBV6-1 and TRBJ2-4, with 10 bases that match TRBD1. CDR3 size: 16 residues. V lost 4 bases and J lost 3; bases outside the gene matches: 6. Per germline, CDR1 MNHNS and CDR2 SASEGT.

This clone was picked up one time. This chain joins TRBV12-2 and TRBJ1-1. TRBV12-2 is a pseudogene segment. This CDR3 region has 15 residues. CDR3 in amino acids: CASRLALGGENEAFF. In DNA form, the CDR3 reads TGTGCAAGTCGCTTAGCGTTGGGAGGGGAGAATGAAGCTTTCTTT.

The V gene is TRBV6-6, the J gene TRBJ2-7; TRBD2 matches at 9 bases. Looked up from germline, CDR1 is MNHNY and CDR2 is SVGAGI (reference sequence). The ends lost 4 bases at V and 6 bases at J; junction bases unmatched: 13. The CDR3 is made up of 16 amino acids. The CDR3 sequence is CASSFGLAGRLGEQYF. The CDR3 DNA follows: TGTGCCAGCAGTTTCGGGCTAGCGGGGCGTCTGGGCGAGCAGTACTTC.

Regarding this clone: An end of the junction differs from the germline gene, which may be a read error. The chain carries TRBV7-7 and TRBJ2-1; D unclear. The CDR3 sequence is 13 residues long. Germline V lookup: CDR1 SSHAT, CDR2 FNYEAQ (reference sequence). CDR3 in amino acids: CASSLDSYNEQFF. CDR3 nucleotide sequence: TGTGCTAGCAGCTTAGACTCTTACAATGAGCAGTTCTTC.

Turning to this clone: The same CDR3 is also encoded by other DNA sequences in this sample. The rearrangement uses TRBV7-9 and TRBJ1-4; a possible D gene is TRBD1 (6 bases). Germline lookup yields CDR1 SEHNR and CDR2 FQNEAQ (reference sequence). The CDR3 sequence is 16 residues long. Trimming stripped 6 bases from V and 0 bases from J, with 14 bases between. This CDR3 is CASRGRTVSTNEKLFF. CDR3 coding DNA: TGTGCCAGCAGGGGAAGGACAGTTTCAACTAATGAAAAACTGTTTTTT.

This clone occurred once. This chain uses TRBV11-2 with TRBJ2-2; 10 nucleotides line up with TRBD2. The CDR3 extends over 15 amino acids. Germline V gene sequence: CDR1 SGHAT, CDR2 FQNNGV. Trimming removed 5 bases from V and 4 bases from J; junction bases left unmatched: 4. CDR3 sequence: CASSLRTSGTGELFF. Here the CDR3 DNA reads TGTGCCAGCAGCCTCCGGACTAGCGGCACCGGGGAGCTGTTTTTT.

This clone showed up just once. V and J are TRBV6-5 and TRBJ2-7; 8 bases map to TRBD1. The V and J ends lost 6 bases and 3 bases, in that order; junction bases with no gene match: 10. Germline V gene lookup returns CDR1 MNHEY and CDR2 SVGAGI. The CDR3 contains 15 residues. The CDR3 is CASRIRVGQGYEQYF. The CDR3 DNA sequence: TGTGCCAGCAGAATAAGAGTAGGACAGGGCTACGAGCAGTACTTC.

The rearrangement uses TRBV6-6 and TRBJ2-3, with a possible D match to TRBD2 (6 bases). V was shortened by 6 bases and J by 2 bases, with 15 bases between the two germline ends. Germline V gives CDR1 MNHNY, CDR2 SVGAGI (reference sequence). The CDR3 consists of 15 residues. CDR3 protein: CASSPATGDTDTQYF. CDR3 bases: TGTGCCAGCAGCCCAGCAACGGGAGACACAGATACGCAGTATTTT.

This clone was observed a handful of times. The chain combines TRBV5-6 with TRBJ1-2; D uncertain. Trimming removed 0 bases at V and 7 bases at J, with 16 bases between. The CDR3 spans 15 residues. Germline-derived CDR1 and CDR2 are SGHDT and YYEEEE. The DNA for the CDR3 is TGTGCCAGCAGCTTGGGTCTGGGCTCCAAAATTGGCTACACCTTC. Protein sequence: CASSLGLGSKIGYTF.

The chain recombines TRBV6-1 with TRBJ1-1; 7 bases map to TRBD1. With V trimmed by 2 bases and J by 7 bases, 7 bases remained unmatched. The germline V gene has CDR1 MNHNS and CDR2 SASEGT. CDR3 length: 14 amino acids. CDR3: CASSERGRVVEAFF. CDR3 in DNA: TGTGCCAGCAGTGAAAGGGGGCGGGTTGTTGAAGCTTTCTTT.

DNA for the CDR3: TGTGCCAGCAGTTACTCGACGGGGAATGAGCAGTTCTTC. As protein: CASSYSTGNEQFF. V usage is TRBV6-6 and J usage is TRBJ2-1, with D tentatively TRBD2 (5 bases). V was shortened by 0 bases and J by 7 bases, with 7 bases between the two germline ends. The CDR3 has 13 amino acids. CDR1 MNHNY and CDR2 SVGAGI come from the germline V gene (reference sequence).

In its sample, this clone was seen a few times. A read error may account for a junction end that differs from germline. The chain employs TRBV11-2 and TRBJ1-6; D gene unclear. This CDR3 has 14 residues. CDR1 is SGHAT, CDR2 FQNNGV, per germline. The DNA of the CDR3 is TGTGCCAGCAGCCTAGACTCCTTTTCCGCACCCCTCCACTTT. This codes for CASSLDSFSAPLHF. Supplemented by reference TRBV11-2 and TRBJ1-6, the full variable domain reads EAGVAQSPRYKIIEKRQSVAFWCNPISGHATLYWYQQILGQGPKLLIQFQNNGVVDDSQLPKDRFSAERLKGVDSTLKIQPAKLEDSAVYLCASSLDSFSAPLHFGNGTRLTVT.

CDR3 bases: TGTGCCAGCAGTGCCCTAGCGGGAGGGAGGAATGAGCAGTTCTTC. This sequence encodes CASSALAGGRNEQFF. The gene calls are TRBV6-1 and TRBJ2-1; 12 bases are a match to TRBD2. Germline lookup yields CDR1 MNHNS and CDR2 SASEGT. This CDR3 region has 15 residues. V shed 4 bases, J shed 7 bases, and the junction held 5 bases outside the gene matches.

J is TRBJ2-5 and V is TRBV5-1, with 10 bases matching TRBD2. The CDR3 spans 15 residues. The V gene end was trimmed by 3 bases and the J gene end by 7 bases; junction bases not matched to a gene: 9. Germline loops: CDR1 SGHRS, CDR2 YFSETQ. This CDR3 reads CASSSATSGPRTQYF. CDR3 DNA sequence: TGCGCCAGCAGCTCGGCGACTAGCGGGCCCCGGACCCAGTACTTC.

The chain combines TRBV25-1 with TRBJ2-7; 14 bases match TRBD2. The germline V gene encodes CDR1 MGHDK and CDR2 SYGVNS. The J segment lost 6 bases and the V segment lost 6 bases, leaving 4 bases of the junction unmatched. The CDR3 loop spans 14 amino acids. In DNA form, the CDR3 reads TGTGCCAGCAGAGGGACTAGCGGGAGAGGCGAGCAGTACTTC. This translates into CASRGTSGRGEQYF.

Only a few counts were recorded for this clone. The chain is built from TRBV2 and TRBJ1-3; the D is unclear. Germline CDR1 SNHLY, CDR2 FYNNEI. Trimming took 4 bases from V and 7 from J, leaving 14 bases between them. The CDR3 is made up of 14 amino acids. CDR3 sequence: CASSVRRAGNTIYF. DNA of the CDR3: TGTGCCAGCAGTGTACGTCGTGCCGGGAACACCATATATTTT.

The rearrangement joins TRBV11-2 to TRBJ2-7, with D unclear. V gave up 5 bases and J gave up 5 bases, with 10 bases separating them. The CDR3 spans 12 residues. In germline, CDR1 is SGHAT, CDR2 FQNNGV. In nucleotides, the CDR3 is TGTGCCAGCAGCGCCTTAGTACACGAGCAGTACTTC. Translated: CASSALVHEQYF.